The 22 T cell receptor beta chains below come from one sample, sequenced in a study of blood T cell repertoires in COVID-19. Only in-frame clones appear in the TCRdb table, and some are missing; sequencing was by immunoSEQ multiplex PCR. This sample has about 210,000 clones; roughly 90% occur once, and the top ten carry around a tenth. Sequencing was performed on PBMCs or T cells enriched from blood (not recorded which). These receptors were taken from a man in his late teens or twenties with acute COVID-19.

The chain is built from TRBV28 and TRBJ2-3, with TRBD2 identical over 10 bases. After removal of 2 bases from V and 9 bases from J, the junction contained 5 bases not matched to a gene. Per the germline V gene, CDR1 is MDHEN and CDR2 is SYDVKM. This CDR3 contains 14 residues. Here the CDR3 reads CASSLSLAGATQYF. The CDR3 DNA sequence: TGTGCCAGCAGTTTAAGTCTAGCGGGAGCGACGCAGTATTTT.

The chain links TRBV7-9 to TRBJ2-5; TRBD2 aligns across 14 bases. V lost 4 bases to trimming and J lost 3 bases; unmatched junction nucleotides: 7. Germline loops: CDR1 SEHNR, CDR2 FQNEAQ (reference sequence). The CDR3 length is 17 residues. The CDR3 region is CASSSPGLAGEEETQYF. CDR3 in DNA: TGTGCCAGCAGCTCCCCGGGACTAGCGGGAGAGGAAGAGACCCAGTACTTC.

J is TRBJ1-3 and V is TRBV7-9; D possibly corresponds to TRBD1 (5 bases). Germline V gene data show CDR1 as SEHNR and CDR2 as FQNEAQ (reference sequence). The CDR3 spans 16 residues. The V gene lost 4 bases and the J gene lost 2 bases, with 15 bases spanning the gap. CDR3 sequence: CASSSLVSRAGNTIYF. The CDR3 coding sequence is TGTGCCAGCAGCTCCCTAGTCAGCAGGGCTGGAAACACCATATATTTT.

This clone was observed a few times. J is TRBJ1-5 and V is TRBV6-5, with D possibly being TRBD1 (6 bases). Trimming took 7 bases from V and 2 from J, leaving 6 bases between them. Germline V lookup: CDR1 MNHEY, CDR2 SVGAGI. The CDR3 length is 12 residues. The CDR3 protein is CASTGGNQPQHF. The DNA of the CDR3 is TGTGCCAGCACAGGGGGCAATCAGCCCCAGCATTTT.

This chain uses TRBV10-3 with TRBJ2-5; D may be TRBD2 (5 bases). Germline V lookup: CDR1 ENHRY, CDR2 SYGVKD. V lost 3 bases, J lost 1 base, and 15 bases lay in between. This CDR3 spans 16 amino acids. The CDR3 loop reads CAISDSAEEPQETQYF. The CDR3 region has the DNA TGTGCCATCAGTGATTCAGCGGAGGAGCCCCAAGAGACCCAGTACTTC.

The chain carries TRBV30 and TRBJ2-7; D ambiguous. The CDR3 totals 11 residues. V was trimmed by 0 bases and J by 9 bases, leaving 9 bases between them. Germline-derived CDR1 and CDR2 are GTSNPN and SVGIG (reference sequence). CDR3 sequence (DNA): TGTGCCTGGAGTGTGGGCCCCGGGCAGTACTTC. Protein product: CAWSVGPGQYF.

The chain joins TRBV7-9 to TRBJ2-7, with TRBD2 matching over 12 bases. This CDR3 comprises 15 residues. Trimming took 2 bases from V and 3 from J; bases not matched to a gene: 2. Germline CDR1 reads SEHNR; CDR2 reads FQNEAQ (reference sequence). The CDR3 coding sequence is TGTGCCAGCAGCTTACCGACTAGCGGGAGCTACGAGCAGTACTTC. Translation: CASSLPTSGSYEQYF.

This rearrangement joins TRBV5-4 to TRBJ2-1, with 8 bases lining up with TRBD2. Germline V gives CDR1 SGHNT, CDR2 YYREEE (reference sequence). Losses at the gene ends were 9 bases for V and 0 bases for J; bases not matched to a gene: 5. The CDR3 has 14 residues. The CDR3 loop is CATRGESSYNEQFF. CDR3 nucleotides: TGTGCCACGCGGGGGGAGAGCTCCTACAATGAGCAGTTCTTC.

This clone appeared once. J is TRBJ2-3 and V is TRBV3-1 (or the pseudogene TRBV3-2); D is unclear. Trimming left V 4 bases short and J 5 bases short, with 13 bases between. The CDR3 is made up of 14 amino acids. CDR1 is LGHDT, CDR2 YNNKEL, per germline (reference sequence). The CDR3 reads CASSLGLTGDTQYF. The CDR3 DNA follows: TGTGCCAGCAGCCTGGGCTTAACCGGAGATACGCAGTATTTT.

The gene calls are TRBV9 and TRBJ1-2; no firm D call. CDR3 length: 11 amino acids. CDR1 is SGDLS, CDR2 YYNGEE, per germline. V gave up 3 bases and J gave up 5 bases, with 5 bases separating them. This CDR3 reads CASSAGYGYTF. CDR3 DNA: TGTGCCAGCAGCGCGGGATATGGCTACACCTTC. The full variable domain, rest sourced from reference TRBV9 and TRBJ1-2, is DSGVTQTPKHLITATGQRVTLRCSPRSGDLSVYWYQQSLDQGLQFLIQYYNGEERAKGNILERFSAQQFPDLHSELNLSSLELGDSALYFCASSAGYGYTFGSGTRLTVV.

The chain has TRBV19 and TRBJ1-1; D is possibly TRBD1 (6 bases). Germline CDR1 is LNHDA and CDR2 is SQIVND (reference sequence). V lost 7 bases and J lost 4, with 19 bases in between. This CDR3 is built from 15 residues. In DNA, the CDR3 is TGTGCCAGTAATCCCTTCCTAGGGGGGGGCACTGAAGCTTTCTTT. This codes for CASNPFLGGGTEAFF.

The rearrangement joins TRBV7-9 to TRBJ1-1; 7 positions match TRBD1. Germline trimming cut 2 bases from V and 5 bases from J; bases unmatched to any gene: 2. Germline assignment: CDR1 SEHNR and CDR2 FQNEAQ (reference sequence). The CDR3 contains 13 residues. CDR3 sequence reads: CASSLPGQTEAFF. CDR3 DNA sequence: TGTGCCAGCAGCTTACCGGGACAGACTGAAGCTTTCTTT.

This clone has a single count. CDR3 DNA sequence: TGTGCCTGGAGCCCCCCAGGCCTGAATGAGCAGTTCTTC. It is translated as CAWSPPGLNEQFF. The chain couples TRBV30 to TRBJ2-1; no clear D gene. CDR3 length: 13 amino acids. Deletions cut 3 bases from V and 7 bases from J, with 13 bases between. Germline CDR1 is GTSNPN and CDR2 is SVGIG (reference sequence).

The chain uses TRBV5-5 and TRBJ2-7, with 8 positions matching TRBD1. Trimming removed 2 bases from V and 0 bases from J; junction bases left unmatched: 4. CDR1 is SGHKS, CDR2 YYEKEE, per germline (reference sequence). This CDR3 has 15 residues. CDR3 DNA: TGTGCCAGCAGCTTAAGAGGACAGGGCTCCTACGAGCAGTACTTC. Amino acids: CASSLRGQGSYEQYF.

This rearrangement joins TRBV9 to TRBJ2-6; a possible D gene is TRBD1 (7 bases). Trimming took 3 bases from V and 1 from J, leaving 17 bases between them. Looked up from germline, CDR1 is SGDLS and CDR2 is YYNGEE. The CDR3 runs to 18 residues. The CDR3 DNA follows: TGTGCCAGCAGCGGGCGGGGACAGATCCTATCTGGGGCCAACGTCCTGACTTTC. This codes for CASSGRGQILSGANVLTF.

This rearrangement joins TRBV6-5 to TRBJ2-7, with D perhaps matching TRBD1 (6 bases). The CDR3 contains 13 residues. Trimming took off 7 bases at V and 2 bases at J, with 12 bases between the two ends. The V gene's germline CDR1 is MNHEY and CDR2 SVGAGI. In nucleotides, the CDR3 is TGTGCCAGCATTCGGGACACTACCTACGAGCAGTACTTC. Protein: CASIRDTTYEQYF.

The J gene is TRBJ1-5, the V gene TRBV19; TRBD1 might be the D (5 bases). The CDR3 length is 17 residues. Trimming left V 3 bases short and J 4 bases short, with 19 bases between. The V gene's germline CDR1 is LNHDA and CDR2 SQIVND (reference sequence). CDR3 in DNA: TGTGCCAGTAGTATTTATTGGACACGGGTGGGAAATCAGCCCCAGCATTTT. Its protein product is CASSIYWTRVGNQPQHF.

J is TRBJ1-4 and V is TRBV6-5, with TRBD1 matching over 7 bases. The CDR3 is made up of 14 amino acids. The J segment lost 8 bases and the V segment lost 6 bases, leaving 9 bases of the junction unmatched. From germline, CDR1 is MNHEY and CDR2 SVGAGI. The CDR3 sequence: CASSHTGDREKLFF. CDR3 DNA: TGTGCCAGCAGCCATACAGGGGACCGCGAAAAACTGTTTTTT.

The sample holds one count of this clone. The J gene is TRBJ1-4, the V gene TRBV6-2 or TRBV6-3; 8 nucleotides match TRBD1. Germline assignment: CDR1 MNHEY and CDR2 SVGEGT. The CDR3 runs 14 residues. Losses at the gene ends were 4 bases for V and 8 bases for J; bases not matched to a gene: 6. The CDR3 DNA is TGTGCCAGCAGTTTCCGGGACAGGCGGGAAAAACTGTTTTTT. Amino acid sequence: CASSFRDRREKLFF.

The rearrangement uses TRBV5-1 and TRBJ2-1, with 8 positions matching TRBD1. Trimming cost V 4 bases and J 7 bases; bases outside gene matches: 7. CDR1 is SGHRS and CDR2 is YFSETQ in the germline V gene. This CDR3 is built from 14 residues. CDR3 sequence: CASSERTGRNEQFF. CDR3 nucleotides: TGCGCCAGCAGCGAACGGACAGGGAGGAATGAGCAGTTCTTC. Complete variable domain (other parts from reference TRBV5-1 and TRBJ2-1): KAGVTQTPRYLIKTRGQQVTLSCSPISGHRSVSWYQQTPGQGLQFLFEYFSETQRNKGNFPGRFSGRQFSNSRSEMNVSTLELGDSALYLCASSERTGRNEQFFGPGTRLTVL.

The CDR3 sequence is CASSLPSREGRTDTQYF. The DNA for the CDR3 is TGTGCCAGCAGCCTGCCCTCGCGGGAAGGGCGCACAGATACGCAGTATTTT. This chain uses TRBV3-1 (or the pseudogene TRBV3-2) with TRBJ2-3; TRBD2 might be the D (6 bases). This CDR3 has 17 residues. V gave up 4 bases and J gave up 1 base, with 18 bases separating them. Germline CDR1 reads LGHDT; CDR2 reads YNNKEL (reference sequence).

The rearrangement uses TRBV2 and TRBJ1-2, with 11 positions matching TRBD1. The germline V gene encodes CDR1 SNHLY and CDR2 FYNNEI. The CDR3 spans 14 residues. The J segment lost 5 bases and the V segment lost 8 bases, leaving 7 bases of the junction unmatched. In nucleotides, the CDR3 is TGTGCCAGCCGGACAGGGGGCTATCGGTATGGCTACACCTTC. Its translation is CASRTGGYRYGYTF.